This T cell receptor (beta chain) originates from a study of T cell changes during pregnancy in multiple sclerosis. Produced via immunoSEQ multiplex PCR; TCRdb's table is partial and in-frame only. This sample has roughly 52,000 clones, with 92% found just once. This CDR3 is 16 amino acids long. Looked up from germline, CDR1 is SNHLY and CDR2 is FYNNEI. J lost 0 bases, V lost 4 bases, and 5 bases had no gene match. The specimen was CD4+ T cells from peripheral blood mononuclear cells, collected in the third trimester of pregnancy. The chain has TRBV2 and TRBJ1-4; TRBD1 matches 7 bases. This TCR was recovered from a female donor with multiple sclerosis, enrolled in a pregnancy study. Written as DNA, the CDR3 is TGTGCCAGCAGTGGGGAAACAGGGGCAACTAATGAAAAACTGTTTTTT. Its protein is CASSGETGATNEKLFF.